Shown below are 15 T cell receptor beta chains from a single sample sequenced in a study of human T cells and chemical hapten exposure. Time point: patch test 2, 6 weeks after DPC sensitization. Treatment: therapeutic diphenylcyclopropenone sensitization with weekly scalp DPC. TCRdb used MiXCR to reprocess the RACE reads, holding one entry per CDR3 protein. The sample has approximately 68,000 distinct CDR3 sequences, about 8.5% seen once; the top ten hold about 3.5%. The material sequenced was whole blood, taken in connection with sensitization to the hapten diphenylcyclopropenone (DPC). The receptors shown here come from a woman aged 45-60 years with alopecia areata. Some clones in this sample may be carry-over from other donors' samples.

The DNA of the CDR3 is TGTGCCAGCAGTTTACCGGCGGGGACCACCTACGAGCAGTACTTC. Its protein product is CASSLPAGTTYEQYF. V usage is TRBV28 and J usage is TRBJ2-7, with a weak D call TRBD2 (6 bases). The CDR3 totals 15 residues. V dropped 2 bases and J dropped 2 bases, with 13 bases sitting between them. Germline lookup yields CDR1 MDHEN and CDR2 SYDVKM.

This clonotype was found many times. The rearrangement uses TRBV29-1 and TRBJ1-1; 7 bases map to TRBD1. V was clipped by 4 bases and J by 1 base; unmatched bases: 3. Germline lookup yields CDR1 SQVTM and CDR2 ANQGSEA. The length of the CDR3 is 13 residues. CDR3 nucleotides: TGCAGCGTTGTGGGGACAGAGAACACTGAAGCTTTCTTT. It codes for CSVVGTENTEAFF. Full variable domain (missing parts from reference TRBV29-1 and TRBJ1-1): SAVISQKPSRDICQRGTSLTIQCQVDSQVTMMFWYRQQPGQSLTLIATANQGSEATYESGFVIDKFPISRPNLTFSTLTVSNMSPEDSSIYLCSVVGTENTEAFFGQGTRLTVV.

The table lists this clonotype with many counts. The chain employs TRBV6-2 or TRBV6-3 and TRBJ1-5; TRBD1 matches at 8 bases. V lost 7 bases to trimming and J lost 4 bases; unmatched junction nucleotides: 12. CDR3 size: 16 residues. CDR1 is MNHEY and CDR2 is SVGEGT in the germline V gene. The CDR3 bases are TGTGCCAGCACGGGGACAGGACGTTCCGCAAATCAGCCCCAGCATTTT. Residues: CASTGTGRSANQPQHF.

For the CDR3, the DNA is TGTGCCAGTAGTCCAGTTGGGGTGCCCGGGGAGCTGTTTTTT. Translated, it gives CASSPVGVPGELFF. The V and J genes are TRBV19 and TRBJ2-2, with D hard to call. This CDR3 has 14 residues. V lost 5 bases to trimming and J lost 6 bases, with 13 bases between them. Looked up from germline, CDR1 is LNHDA and CDR2 is SQIVND (reference sequence).

This clonotype has more than one count but fewer than ten. The CDR3 DNA sequence: TGCGCCAGCAGCTTGGCGGGGGGGGCCTACAATGAGCAGTTCTTC. Protein product: CASSLAGGAYNEQFF. This chain links TRBV5-1 with TRBJ2-1; 8 nucleotides agree with TRBD2. V dropped 0 bases and J dropped 2; count of bases not matched to a gene: 1. This CDR3 is 15 amino acids long. Germline V gives CDR1 SGHRS, CDR2 YFSETQ.

The V call is TRBV18, the J call TRBJ1-1; 7 bases are a match to TRBD1. Trimming removed 6 bases from V and 1 base from J; junction bases left unmatched: 2. Germline values: CDR1 KGHSH, CDR2 LQKENI. The CDR3 runs 13 residues. CDR3 sequence (DNA): TGTGCCAGCTCGGGACAGCGGAACACTGAAGCTTTCTTT. Amino acid sequence: CASSGQRNTEAFF.

This clonotype was seen a handful of times. CDR3 in DNA: TGTGCCAGCAGTTTGGCTGCTGGTGGGAACTCCTACGAGCAGTACTTC. Its translation is CASSLAAGGNSYEQYF. The chain links TRBV28 to TRBJ2-7; D gene unclear. CDR1 is MDHEN, CDR2 SYDVKM, per germline. CDR3 length equals 16 residues. V lost 3 bases and J lost 0, with 15 bases in between.

This clonotype came up a few times. The CDR3 DNA reads as TGTGCCAGTAGTATTAATAGACTTGAGCAGTTCTTC. Its protein product is CASSINRLEQFF. This rearrangement joins TRBV19 to TRBJ2-1; no firm D call. V lost 3 bases to trimming and J lost 9 bases, with 9 bases between them. The germline V gene encodes CDR1 LNHDA and CDR2 SQIVND (reference sequence). The CDR3 is 12 residues long.

This clonotype has at least ten counts. The V and J genes are TRBV12-3 or TRBV12-4 and TRBJ2-1, with 7 bases lining up with TRBD1. The J segment lost 2 bases and the V segment lost 7 bases, leaving 8 bases of the junction unmatched. This CDR3 has 15 amino acids. The CDR3, as DNA: TGTGCCAGCAATCGACCGGGACAGCCCTACAATGAGCAGTTCTTC. Translating it yields CASNRPGQPYNEQFF.

This clonotype was observed a handful of times. The chain carries TRBV12-3 or TRBV12-4 and TRBJ2-2; 10 bases map to TRBD1. The trim removed 5 bases at V and 4 bases at J, leaving 7 bases unmatched. CDR3 size: 16 residues. CDR3 sequence: CASSPGDRGVTGELFF. The DNA for the CDR3 is TGTGCCAGCAGTCCAGGGGACAGGGGTGTCACCGGGGAGCTGTTTTTT.

J is TRBJ2-2 and V is TRBV18; no clear D. The CDR3 length is 12 residues. V lost 4 bases and J lost 8, with 8 bases in between. From germline, CDR1 is KGHSH and CDR2 LQKENI. CDR3 nucleotide sequence: TGTGCCAGCTCACTCGGACCGGGGGAGCTGTTTTTT. This gives the protein CASSLGPGELFF.

The chain is built from TRBV28 and TRBJ2-3; 8 bases are shared with TRBD1. Per the germline V gene, CDR1 is MDHEN and CDR2 is SYDVKM. CDR3 length: 15 residues. V gave up 5 bases and J gave up 0 bases; unmatched junction bases: 4. DNA for the CDR3: TGTGCCAGCAGTAACAGGGGGAGGAGCACAGATACGCAGTATTTT. Encoded protein: CASSNRGRSTDTQYF.

This clonotype was counted a few times. This chain joins TRBV12-5 and TRBJ2-1, with D perhaps matching TRBD2 (5 bases). From germline, CDR1 is LGHNT and CDR2 FRNRAP. Trimming cost V 0 bases and J 10 bases, with 7 bases left between them. The length of the CDR3 is 12 residues. The CDR3 DNA reads TGTGCTAGTGGTTTGGTAACGGGGGAGCAGTTCTTC. It specifies CASGLVTGEQFF.

In its sample, this clonotype was seen many times. The chain uses TRBV12-3 or TRBV12-4 and TRBJ1-2; D not resolved. The CDR3 covers 13 residues. Trimming pared 5 bases from V and 4 bases from J, leaving 11 bases between. The DNA for the CDR3 is TGTGCCAGCAGTGTAGTAACGAGCTATGGCTACACCTTC. It codes for CASSVVTSYGYTF.

This clonotype was seen more than once but under ten times. The rearrangement uses TRBV29-1 and TRBJ2-2, with D possibly matching TRBD1 (6 bases). Germline values: CDR1 SQVTM, CDR2 ANQGSEA. Between the trimmed V and J ends, which lost 6 bases and 4 bases, there was a span of 12 bases. The CDR3 spans 13 residues. CDR3 DNA sequence: TGCAGCGTACAGGGTCTAGGCACCGGGGAGCTGTTTTTT. Protein sequence: CSVQGLGTGELFF.